This T cell receptor beta chain is from a study of regulatory T cells in long-lasting Graves disease listed by TCRdb under 2021. With regard to the full study: Newly diagnosed Graves' disease patients had taken antithyroid drugs for less than 3 months. The study took place in China and was registered as a clinical trial. A total of approximately 35 samples were covered by TCR sequencing, comprising some 13 persistent and around 20 newly diagnosed Graves' disease patients. This study used TCR sequencing and RNA sequencing of peripheral blood to compare persistent Graves' disease patients against newly diagnosed Graves' disease patients. Results and caveats for the whole study, not just this receptor: Because the primary lesion, thyroid tissue, could not be accessed, the study looked at peripheral blood alone. Lower TCR Shannon entropy and fewer highly expanded clones were observed in persistent Graves' disease patients than in newly diagnosed patients, which suggested clonal expansion. Only the TCR beta chain was sequenced and analyzed. As a limitation, the authors acknowledged that the small sample size may reduce accuracy. More public clonotypes were shared among persistent patients (around 3,000) than among newly diagnosed patients (roughly 1,000). Persistent disease showed preferential use of TRBV28, TRBJ1-2 and TRBJ2-5, whereas newly diagnosed disease favored TRBV20-1 and TRBJ2-1.

Trimming costs V 5 bases and J 5 bases, and their ends lie 8 bases apart. The CDR3 runs 12 amino acids, cysteine and phenylalanine included. The entry retains the CDR3 DNA only, 36 bases that are in frame from base 1. CDR1 is given as MDHEN and CDR2 as SYDVKM, both from the germline V gene. The method behind the library was multiplex PCR. The data were produced on an Illumina HiSeq 4000. iRepertoire HTBI primers and Arm-PCR amplification of CDR3 regions were used to construct TCR beta libraries. Before sequencing, the PCR products underwent gel purification. On the study's bioinformatics: Gene usage analysis of CDR3 amino acid clonotypes used the roughly 62 TRBV and about 15 TRBJ segments found across samples. COPE and FqMerger were used to merge the filtered high-quality paired reads into contigs. BLAST was used to align contigs to the IMGT TRBV, TRBD and TRBJ reference genes, and CDR3 was defined following IMGT. Highly expanded clones were defined as clonotypes with a frequency above 0.1%. Repertoire diversity was measured by Shannon entropy, and V-J evenness by the Gini coefficient. Public clonotypes were defined as clonotypes shared by more than one individual. TCRdb cleaned the public reads at Q25 with fastp, built clones with MiXCR and kept in-frame beta chains. Here each entry gathers all rows of one CDR3 protein and keeps the most common genes and DNA. In this record, the V and J calls reflect TCRdb's handling and not the investigators' own analysis. For this sample the table gives 350,000 to 500,000 distinct CDR3 sequences, of which roughly 17% were detected only once. Roughly 10% of the sample lies in the top ten.

The time point label of this sample denotes: newly diagnosed GD, antithyroid drugs for less than 3 months. RNA was extracted from PBMCs in TRIzol for both TCR sequencing and RNA sequencing. The diagnosis of Graves' disease was made according to American Thyroid Association guidelines. Recruitment of patients was carried out at an endocrinology department in Xi'an, China. Each patient gave approximately 8.8 milliliters of peripheral blood, collected in an EDTA anticoagulant tube. Ficoll Paque Plus density gradient separation was used to isolate PBMCs, and no further T cell sorting was done. An Agilent 2100 Bioanalyzer and agarose gel were used to assess RNA quality, and a NanoDrop 2000 was used to measure RNA concentration. This clonotype appeared many times. There is no known antigen for this receptor. No quality values exist for individual bases; no much larger clone is one base distant. This sample was shared with a second study, whose subject was T cells in Graves' hyperthyroidism and ophthalmopathy. From that second study: Stable Graves' hyperthyroidism was defined as no progression to ophthalmopathy during 18 months of follow-up. The hyperthyroidism patients were between 18 and 65 years old and newly diagnosed, with a disease duration of less than 2 months. Any patient with an uncontrolled infection, another autoimmune disease, pregnancy or lactation was excluded. Clinical symptoms, serum thyroxine and TRAb, thyroid ultrasound, and orbital computed tomography formed the basis for the diagnoses. The first round of RT-PCR for the TCR CDR3 was performed with the HTBI primer set and the Qiagen OneStep RT-PCR kit. Blood samples also contained most of the expanded thyroid clonotypes (frequency above 0.001), which suggests that blood repertoires may reflect thyroid immune responses. Ophthalmopathy was separated from stable hyperthyroidism by a 13 V-J signature model, with about 86% sensitivity and roughly 81% specificity obtained in cross-validation and 80%/75% obtained in testing. In validation, the model predicted progression to ophthalmopathy a median of about 6.8 months before onset, with about 64% sensitivity and about 72% specificity. To identify TCR V-J signatures that set the groups apart, the researchers used a discovery cohort of 90 to 100 patients, made up of 43 with Graves' ophthalmopathy and some 56 with stable Graves' hyperthyroidism. Prospective prediction of ophthalmopathy was tested in an independent validation cohort consisting of 18 to 20 hyperthyroidism patients and more than 15 patients who later progressed to ophthalmopathy. The roughly 91 discovery patients were randomly divided into training and test sets at a 7:3 ratio. Thyroid tissue and blood T-cell repertoires from about six Graves' hyperthyroidism patients were also compared in the study. Following sampling, methimazole starting at 30 mg daily was given to hyperthyroidism patients, and high-dose intravenous methylprednisolone was given to ophthalmopathy patients. Libraries were constructed in a second round of multiplex PCR, after which size selection and purification were carried out. Libraries were sequenced paired-end with 100 bp reads on an Illumina HiSeq2000. SOAPnuke was used to process the raw data, removing reads that contained adapters or uncalled bases, had a mean Phred below 15, or lacked an exact match to the constant primer or identifier. High-quality paired reads were merged using COPE v1.2.5, and each unique nucleotide sequence was defined as a clonotype. MiTCR v1.1 was used to align the clonotypes against IMGT TRBV, TRBD and TRBJ reference segments. The analysis included only V-J combinations with a frequency above 0.0001, which together covered 99% to 99.2% of the repertoires. A TCS score was defined as the ratio of F50 (clonal expansion) to E x V (chaos), with BLOSUM62-based TCRdist applied between CDR3 peptides within each V-J. Welch's t-statistics and random forest reduced 514 V-J features to 10 to 15, which were used in a naive Bayes classifier (R e1071). Sample size was not statistically predetermined, and investigators were not blinded to group allocation. TCR Vbeta CDR3 sequencing of 135 peripheral blood samples (43 ophthalmopathy, 75 to 85 hyperthyroidism and approximately 17 progressor patients) is reported in the paper.

The starting material was peripheral blood mononuclear cells (PBMCs), obtained at new diagnosis, from a patient treated with antithyroid drugs. The source of this sequence is a woman aged 25 to 45 with Graves disease. Donor details come from another sample of the same person, matched by shared clones. The rearrangement combines TRBV28 with TRBJ2-3, with a tentative D gene TRBD2 over 5 matching bases. The CDR3 protein sequence reads: CASSRGKDTQYF. The DNA sequence is TGTGCCAGCAGTCGGGGAAAAGATACGCAGTATTTT. The reference TRBV28 and TRBJ2-3 proteins fill in what lies around the CDR3, so the full variable domain reads DVKVTQSSRYLVKRTGEKVFLECVQDMDHENMFWYRQDPGLGLRLIYFSYDVKMKEKGDIPEGYSVSREKKERFSLILESASTNQTSMYLCASSRGKDTQYFGPGTRLTVL.